The 14 T cell receptor beta chains below all came from one sample that was sequenced in a study of T-cell memory formation after mild COVID-19. TCRdb analysed the 5' RACE reads with MiXCR anew, one entry per CDR3 protein. The sample carries 100,000 to 150,000 distinct CDR3 sequences, about 5.9% recorded once. The source material was PBMCs or a T cell subset sorted from them (not recorded which). These receptors all stem from an adult woman who had mild COVID-19 (a few samples of this study predate the infection). Cell type and time point are not known.

Only a few counts were recorded for this clonotype. Without the conserved terminal phenylalanine or tryptophan, this CDR3 likely stems from a read error. The chain recombines TRBV12-3 or TRBV12-4 with TRBJ2-7; weak D call: TRBD1 (6 bases). Trimming took 4 bases from V and 2 from J, leaving 21 bases between them. The CDR3 runs 17 residues. DNA for the CDR3: TGTGCCAGCAGTTCCCGTCTTCACCGGGACATCCCCTACGAGCAGTACCTC. Translating gives CASSSRLHRDIPYEQYL.

This clonotype turned up a few times. The chain recombines TRBV4-2 with TRBJ2-1; 10 positions agree with TRBD2. The CDR3 runs to 15 residues. Germline CDR1 LGHNA, CDR2 YNFKEQ. Trimming cost V 1 base and J 7 bases; bases outside gene matches: 4. The CDR3 loop is CASSQGSGGLNEQFF. The CDR3 DNA reads as TGTGCCAGCAGCCAAGGTAGCGGGGGGCTAAATGAGCAGTTCTTC.

The chain combines TRBV25-1 with TRBJ2-1; D is possibly TRBD1 (6 bases). Looked up from germline, CDR1 is MGHDK and CDR2 is SYGVNS. V was pared by 5 bases and J by 0 bases, with 11 bases between. The CDR3 is 15 residues long. The CDR3 DNA sequence: TGTGCCAGCAGTTTACAGGGAAACTCCTACAATGAGCAGTTCTTC. This encodes CASSLQGNSYNEQFF.

There are a few counts of this clonotype. The chain has TRBV5-4 and TRBJ1-2; the D is unclear. Per the germline V gene, CDR1 is SGHNT and CDR2 is YYREEE (reference sequence). CDR3 length: 13 amino acids. Trimming took 3 bases from V and 6 from J, leaving 12 bases between them. The CDR3 DNA is TGTGCCAGCAGCTCAAGAAGAATAGATGGCTACACCTTC. Translated: CASSSRRIDGYTF.

J is TRBJ2-1 and V is TRBV12-3 or TRBV12-4; D call uncertain. V was trimmed by 2 bases and J by 9 bases, leaving 11 bases between them. The CDR3 loop spans 13 amino acids. CDR3 sequence (DNA): TGTGCCAGCAGTTTAAGGACGGACGGTGAGCAGTTCTTC. It translates to CASSLRTDGEQFF.

V gene TRBV11-3 combines with J gene TRBJ2-2; a possible D gene is TRBD2 (6 bases). The CDR3 totals 14 residues. V lost 8 bases and J 5 bases, leaving 15 bases between the germline ends. Germline CDR1 reads SGHNT; CDR2 reads YENEEA. CDR3 amino acids: CASAAGSTTGELFF. Here the CDR3 DNA reads TGTGCCAGCGCCGCCGGGAGCACTACCGGGGAGCTGTTTTTT.

This clonotype was seen ten or more times. CDR3 coding DNA: TGCAGTGCCGAGATTTACTCTAGCGGGAGGGCCAATGAGCAGTTCTTC. Translated: CSAEIYSSGRANEQFF. The rearrangement links TRBV20-1 to TRBJ2-1, with TRBD2 matching over 12 bases. The junction had 12 bases not matched to a gene; V was cut back by 6 bases and J by 6 bases. Per the germline V gene, CDR1 is DFQATT and CDR2 is SNEGSKA (reference sequence). The CDR3 runs 16 residues.

This rearrangement joins TRBV7-2 to TRBJ1-5; D is uncertain. Trimming stripped 3 bases from V and 6 bases from J, with 9 bases between. Germline-derived CDR1 and CDR2 are SGHTA and FQGNSA. The CDR3 sequence is 13 residues long. The CDR3 DNA is TGTGCCAGCAGCTTCAACCGGGGTCAGCCCCAGCATTTT. Its protein product is CASSFNRGQPQHF.

This rearrangement joins TRBV4-3 to TRBJ2-1; 9 bases are a match to TRBD2. CDR3 length: 15 residues. The germline V gene has CDR1 LGHNA and CDR2 YSLEER. The V segment lost 1 base and the J segment 6 bases; nucleotides outside the gene matches: 4. DNA of the CDR3: TGCGCCAGCAGCCAAGCTAGCGGGAAAGGCAATGAGCAGTTCTTC. It encodes CASSQASGKGNEQFF.

This clonotype was counted a single time. The chain combines TRBV9 with TRBJ2-1; 14 bases map to TRBD2. V trimming: 3 bases; J trimming: 7 bases; junction bases outside the gene matches: 3. Germline V gene data show CDR1 as SGDLS and CDR2 as YYNGEE. The CDR3 loop spans 15 amino acids. The CDR3 loop is CASSARTSGRNEQFF. DNA of the CDR3: TGTGCCAGCAGCGCACGGACTAGCGGGAGGAATGAGCAGTTCTTC.

The gene calls are TRBV12-3 or TRBV12-4 and TRBJ1-5, with TRBD1 identical over 7 bases. The CDR3 sequence is 15 residues long. The V and J ends lost 5 bases and 2 bases, in that order; junction bases with no gene match: 6. The CDR3 coding sequence is TGTGCCAGCAGTAAAGACAGGGTTGGCAATCAGCCCCAGCATTTT. Translation: CASSKDRVGNQPQHF.

The chain uses TRBV5-1 and TRBJ2-2, with D possibly being TRBD2 (6 bases). The ends were cut back, 0 bases at V and 15 bases at J, with 12 bases in the middle. The V gene's germline CDR1 is SGHRS and CDR2 YFSETQ. The CDR3 has 12 residues. The CDR3 loop is CASSLDSEGLFF. The CDR3 nucleotides read TGCGCCAGCAGCTTGGACTCGGAGGGGTTGTTTTTT.

This clonotype has a handful of counts. The V gene is TRBV2, the J gene TRBJ2-2; D unclear. The germline CDR1 and CDR2 sequences are SNHLY and FYNNEI. This CDR3 region has 14 residues. V was shortened by 3 bases and J by 8 bases, with 13 bases between the two germline ends. The CDR3 DNA sequence: TGTGCCAGCAGTGAGGGCAGGAGCTATGGGGAGCTGTTTTTT. Translating gives CASSEGRSYGELFF.

This clonotype was detected a few times. V and J are TRBV7-9 and TRBJ1-2; D is undetermined. Germline V gives CDR1 SEHNR, CDR2 FQNEAQ (reference sequence). This CDR3 is built from 14 residues. The V end lost 0 bases, the J end lost 5 bases, and 10 bases lay between the germline ends. The CDR3 protein is CASSLATEFYGYTF. In DNA, the CDR3 is TGTGCCAGCAGCTTAGCAACGGAGTTTTATGGCTACACCTTC.